The rows below give T cell receptor beta chains drawn from one sample of a study of blood T cells in healthy people across ages. TCRdb processed the 5' RACE reads anew with MiXCR; each CDR3 protein has one entry. Of around 1.5 million distinct CDR3 sequences in the sample, approximately 59% are singletons; the top ten hold 6.5% to 8.5%. Material for sequencing was blood. The source is a man younger than 35 in good health. CDR3s include the opening cysteine and the closing phenylalanine or tryptophan. A D gene is named only where the DNA matches it firmly. Not every row has a clone size; where given, it reads once, few, many or a size class.

v_gene: TRBV4-3
d_gene: .
j_gene: TRBJ2-7
abundance: .
CDR3nt: TGCGCCAGCAGCCAAGACCACAGCACTTCCTACGAGCAGTACTTC
CDR3aa: CASSQDHSTSYEQYF

v_gene: TRBV7-9
d_gene: TRBD1
j_gene: TRBJ2-1
abundance: .
CDR3nt: TGTGCCAGCAGCGGACAGGCCCATCTCTACAATGAGCAGTTCTTC
CDR3aa: CASSGQAHLYNEQFF

v_gene: TRBV2
d_gene: .
j_gene: TRBJ1-2
abundance: .
CDR3nt: TGTGCCAGCAGTGAAACCTCCCAATGGGATGGCTACACCTTC
CDR3aa: CASSETSQWDGYTF

v_gene: TRBV6-1
d_gene: .
j_gene: TRBJ1-4
abundance: few
CDR3nt: TGTGCCAGCAGAGTACACGGGGACGGATCAACTAATGAAAAACTGTTTTTT
CDR3aa: CASRVHGDGSTNEKLFF

v_gene: TRBV2
d_gene: .
j_gene: TRBJ1-4
abundance: .
CDR3nt: TGTGCCAGCAGTGGTTTATCGGGCGTCTCAATCTGGCAACTGTTTTTT
CDR3aa: CASSGLSGVSIWQLFF

v_gene: TRBV11-2
d_gene: .
j_gene: TRBJ1-6
abundance: few
CDR3nt: TGTGCCAGCAGCCGGCCGGGACGGCACGGGGTTTATAATTCACCCCTCCACTTT
CDR3aa: CASSRPGRHGVYNSPLHF

v_gene: TRBV12-3/TRBV12-4
d_gene: .
j_gene: TRBJ2-1
abundance: .
CDR3nt: TGTGCCAGCAGCCCCGGGACTGCAGGACCCTATGAGCAGTTCTTC
CDR3aa: CASSPGTAGPYEQFF

v_gene: TRBV20-1
d_gene: .
j_gene: TRBJ2-3
abundance: .
CDR3nt: TGTAGTGCTAGAGATGAGCTAGCGGATACGCAGTATTTT
CDR3aa: CSARDELADTQYF

v_gene: TRBV27
d_gene: TRBD1
j_gene: TRBJ1-2
abundance: .
CDR3nt: TGTGCCAGCAGTATATCTCACAGGGGATCGGGGAATGGCTACACCTTC
CDR3aa: CASSISHRGSGNGYTF

v_gene: TRBV7-2
d_gene: .
j_gene: TRBJ2-5
abundance: few
CDR3nt: TGTGCCAGCAGCTCTACGTGGGAGACCCAGTACTTC
CDR3aa: CASSSTWETQYF

v_gene: TRBV29-1
d_gene: .
j_gene: TRBJ2-2
abundance: .
CDR3nt: TGCAGCGTTGATTGGGGGAAGGGATTAGGCACCGGGGAGCTGTTTTTT
CDR3aa: CSVDWGKGLGTGELFF

v_gene: TRBV5-6
d_gene: .
j_gene: TRBJ1-2
abundance: .
CDR3nt: TGTGCCAGCAGCTTGGGGGTTCTTGACTATGGCTACACCTTC
CDR3aa: CASSLGVLDYGYTF

v_gene: TRBV2
d_gene: TRBD2
j_gene: TRBJ2-7
abundance: .
CDR3nt: TGTGCCAGTTTCGCTAGCGGGATTCAATACGAGCAGTACTTC
CDR3aa: CASFASGIQYEQYF

v_gene: TRBV7-9
d_gene: TRBD1
j_gene: TRBJ2-3
abundance: .
CDR3nt: TGTGCCAGCAGCTTCCCGCAGGGGGCCGTGACAGATACGCAGTATTTT
CDR3aa: CASSFPQGAVTDTQYF

v_gene: TRBV4-1
d_gene: .
j_gene: TRBJ1-5
abundance: .
CDR3nt: TGCGCCAGCAGCCAACCCGGAGGGGAAGGCCAAAATCAGCCCCAGCATTTT
CDR3aa: CASSQPGGEGQNQPQHF

v_gene: TRBV9
d_gene: .
j_gene: TRBJ1-1
abundance: .
CDR3nt: TGCGCCAGCAGCGTAGGGTTGGGGGATGCCACTGAAGCTTTCTTT
CDR3aa: CASSVGLGDATEAFF

v_gene: TRBV6-6
d_gene: TRBD2
j_gene: TRBJ2-1
abundance: .
CDR3nt: TGTGCCAGCAGTTACGGAGCGGGGAGATACAATGAGCAGTTCTTC
CDR3aa: CASSYGAGRYNEQFF

v_gene: TRBV4-1
d_gene: .
j_gene: TRBJ1-5
abundance: once
CDR3nt: TGCGCCAGCAGCCAAGTTCTAGGCGGTGATCAGCCCCAGCATTTT
CDR3aa: CASSQVLGGDQPQHF

v_gene: TRBV6-1
d_gene: .
j_gene: TRBJ2-4
abundance: .
CDR3nt: TGTGCCACCACAAATACCAAAAACATTCAGTACTTC
CDR3aa: CATTNTKNIQYF

v_gene: TRBV11-2
d_gene: .
j_gene: TRBJ2-3
abundance: .
CDR3nt: TGTGCCAGCAGCTTAGTCGGACCACAAACTAGCACAGATACGCAGTATTTT
CDR3aa: CASSLVGPQTSTDTQYF

v_gene: TRBV6-4
d_gene: TRBD2
j_gene: TRBJ2-1
abundance: .
CDR3nt: TGTGCCAGCAGTGAAGGGACTAGCGGGAGCGGTGAGCAGTTCTTC
CDR3aa: CASSEGTSGSGEQFF

v_gene: TRBV12-3/TRBV12-4
d_gene: TRBD2
j_gene: TRBJ2-3
abundance: .
CDR3nt: TGTGCCAGCAGCCCGATGTGGCGGGAGGGAGGCACAGATACGCAGTATTTT
CDR3aa: CASSPMWREGGTDTQYF

v_gene: TRBV4-1
d_gene: TRBD2
j_gene: TRBJ2-1
abundance: .
CDR3nt: TGCGCCAGCAGCCAGGAACTAGCGGGAGTCAATGAGCAGTTCTTC
CDR3aa: CASSQELAGVNEQFF

v_gene: TRBV12-3/TRBV12-4
d_gene: .
j_gene: TRBJ1-2
abundance: few
CDR3nt: TGTGCCAGCAGTCTCGGGGCCCTGTCAGGCTATGGCTACACCTTC
CDR3aa: CASSLGALSGYGYTF

v_gene: TRBV6-5
d_gene: .
j_gene: TRBJ2-1
abundance: .
CDR3nt: TGTGCCAGCAGCAAACAAGGGTTTTATGACAATGAGCAGTTCTTC
CDR3aa: CASSKQGFYDNEQFF

v_gene: TRBV3-1
d_gene: TRBD2
j_gene: TRBJ2-3
abundance: .
CDR3nt: TGTGCCAGCAGCCAAGGTTTCCGACTAGCGGGCACAGATACGCAGTATTTT
CDR3aa: CASSQGFRLAGTDTQYF

v_gene: TRBV4-1
d_gene: .
j_gene: TRBJ1-2
abundance: few
CDR3nt: TGCGCCAGCAGCCAAGGAAGGACAGATTCTTCCTACTATGGCTACACCTTC
CDR3aa: CASSQGRTDSSYYGYTF

v_gene: TRBV24-1
d_gene: .
j_gene: TRBJ2-2
abundance: .
CDR3nt: TGTGCCACCAGTGCACCGATGACCGGGGAGCTGTTTTTT
CDR3aa: CATSAPMTGELFF

v_gene: TRBV5-1
d_gene: TRBD1
j_gene: TRBJ2-2
abundance: few
CDR3nt: TGCGCCAGCAGCATCGGACAGGGCACCGGGGAGCTGTTTTTT
CDR3aa: CASSIGQGTGELFF

v_gene: TRBV7-2
d_gene: .
j_gene: TRBJ2-2
abundance: .
CDR3nt: TGTGCCAGCAGCGTTATAAAAAACACCGGGGAGCTGTTTTTT
CDR3aa: CASSVIKNTGELFF

v_gene: TRBV5-1
d_gene: .
j_gene: TRBJ2-1
abundance: .
CDR3nt: TGCGCCAGCTGGGGGATCTCCTACAATGAGCAGTTCTTC
CDR3aa: CASWGISYNEQFF

v_gene: TRBV28
d_gene: TRBD1
j_gene: TRBJ2-7
abundance: few
CDR3nt: TGTGCCAGCAGTCTGACCTCAGGGGGAAATCCGTCCGAGCAGTACTTC
CDR3aa: CASSLTSGGNPSEQYF

v_gene: TRBV15
d_gene: .
j_gene: TRBJ2-2
abundance: .
CDR3nt: TGTGCCACCAGCAGAGATTTTCTTACCGGGGAGCTGTTTTTT
CDR3aa: CATSRDFLTGELFF

v_gene: TRBV5-5
d_gene: .
j_gene: TRBJ2-7
abundance: .
CDR3nt: TGTGCCAGCAGCTCCCTCTTAGGAAGCCCCTACGAGCAGTACTTC
CDR3aa: CASSSLLGSPYEQYF

v_gene: TRBV12-3/TRBV12-4
d_gene: TRBD2
j_gene: TRBJ2-1
abundance: few
CDR3nt: TGTGCCAGCAGTCTCCTCCGACGGGGCGGGAGGGCGTTGGATGAGCAGTTCTTC
CDR3aa: CASSLLRRGGRALDEQFF

v_gene: TRBV20-1
d_gene: .
j_gene: TRBJ1-1
abundance: few
CDR3nt: TGCAGTGCTAGGGGTGGAGGGGCCCCCGTCGACACTGAAGCTTTCTTT
CDR3aa: CSARGGGAPVDTEAFF

v_gene: TRBV5-1
d_gene: .
j_gene: TRBJ1-4
abundance: .
CDR3nt: TGCGCCAGCGGAAGAGAAGGGCCAACTAATGAAAAACTGTTTTTT
CDR3aa: CASGREGPTNEKLFF

v_gene: TRBV13
d_gene: TRBD1
j_gene: TRBJ2-1
abundance: .
CDR3nt: TGTGCCAGCAGTATAATAATAGGGGGCTACAACAATGAGCAGTTCTTC
CDR3aa: CASSIIIGGYNNEQFF

v_gene: TRBV7-2
d_gene: TRBD1
j_gene: TRBJ1-4
abundance: .
CDR3nt: TGTGCCAGCAGCCACCCCGGGACAGCTGCATCTAATGAAAAACTGTTTTTT
CDR3aa: CASSHPGTAASNEKLFF